This is a list of T cell receptor beta chains from one sample in a study of vaccination and CD4 T cells after COVID-19. TCRdb passed the PCR reads through MiXCR, listing each CDR3 protein once. The sample lists some 20,000 distinct CDR3 sequences, less than 65% occurring once. These receptors have no known antigen. Sequenced sample: CD4+ T cells from blood, cultured in vitro. The source is a human donor who had recovered from COVID-19. Each CDR3 is given without its conserved first and last residue. Fields, in order: J gene, V gene, CDR3 protein.

J: TRBJ1-6; V: TRBV6-1; CDR3: ASSKGGDGGSPLH
J: TRBJ2-1; V: TRBV11-1; CDR3: ASSLASGLAGHNEQF
J: TRBJ2-7; V: TRBV6-1; CDR3: ASSEQGLLPYEQY
J: TRBJ1-6; V: TRBV5-8; CDR3: ASSFRRAPLH
J: TRBJ1-2; V: TRBV28; CDR3: ASSFRRLGDGYT
J: TRBJ1-2; V: TRBV27; CDR3: ASRMGVLRGGYT
J: TRBJ1-2; V: TRBV6-5; CDR3: ASSYSFGTGNYGYT
J: TRBJ2-1; V: TRBV18; CDR3: ASSPPAPGLGYNEQF
J: TRBJ1-2; V: TRBV20-1; CDR3: SAPGHDYGYT
J: TRBJ1-3; V: TRBV7-9; CDR3: ASSFTEAAIY
J: TRBJ1-1; V: TRBV12-3/TRBV12-4; CDR3: ASSLRGAHTEAF
J: TRBJ1-1; V: TRBV18; CDR3: ASSPSLGTEAF
J: TRBJ2-6; V: TRBV11-3; CDR3: ASSGGSGANVLT
J: TRBJ2-7; V: TRBV7-9; CDR3: ASSFPGEQY
J: TRBJ1-1; V: TRBV11-2; CDR3: ASSWGTGLNTEAF
J: TRBJ1-2; V: TRBV29-1; CDR3: SAELLEYGYT
J: TRBJ2-3; V: TRBV10-3; CDR3: AISGYRLAGGKDTQY
J: TRBJ1-5; V: TRBV19; CDR3: ASSIETAGIDQPQH
J: TRBJ1-2; V: TRBV12-3/TRBV12-4; CDR3: ASSPRIRGGYT
J: TRBJ2-3; V: TRBV6-5; CDR3: ASSYTRTSGRDTQY
J: TRBJ1-5; V: TRBV10-3; CDR3: AISGDRGNQPQH
J: TRBJ2-2; V: TRBV29-1; CDR3: SVGQATGELF
J: TRBJ2-5; V: TRBV18; CDR3: ASSPGTGFEETQY